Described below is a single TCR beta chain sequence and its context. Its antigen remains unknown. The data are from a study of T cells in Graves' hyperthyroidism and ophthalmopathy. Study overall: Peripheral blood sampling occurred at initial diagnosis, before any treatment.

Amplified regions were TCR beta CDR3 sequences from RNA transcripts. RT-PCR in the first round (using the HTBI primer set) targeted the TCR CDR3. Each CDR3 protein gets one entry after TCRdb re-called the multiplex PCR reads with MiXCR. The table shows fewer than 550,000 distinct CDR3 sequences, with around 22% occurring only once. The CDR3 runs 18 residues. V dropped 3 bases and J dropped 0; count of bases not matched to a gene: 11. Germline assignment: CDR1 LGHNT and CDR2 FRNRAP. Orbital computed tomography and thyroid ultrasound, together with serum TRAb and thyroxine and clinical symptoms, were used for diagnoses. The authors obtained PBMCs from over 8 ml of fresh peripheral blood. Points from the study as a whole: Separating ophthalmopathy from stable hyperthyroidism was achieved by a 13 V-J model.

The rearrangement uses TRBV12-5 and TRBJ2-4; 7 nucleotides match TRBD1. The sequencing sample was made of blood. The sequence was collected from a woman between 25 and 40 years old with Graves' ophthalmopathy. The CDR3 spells CASGFLDRSSLAKNIQYF. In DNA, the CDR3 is TGTGCTAGTGGTTTTTTGGACAGGTCAAGTCTAGCCAAAAACATTCAGTACTTC. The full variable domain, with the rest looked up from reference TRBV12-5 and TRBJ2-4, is DARVTQTPRHKVTEMGQEVTMRCQPILGHNTVFWYRQTMMQGLELLAYFRNRAPLDDSGMPKDRFSAEMPDATLATLKIQPSEPRDSAVYFCASGFLDRSSLAKNIQYFGAGTRLSVL.